This T cell receptor (beta chain) was identified during a study of PD-L1 blockade in urothelial cancer. Method: immunoSEQ multiplex PCR; TCRdb's copy keeps in-frame clones and lacks some. The sample has approximately 51,000 clones, around 84% seen once. The time point here: pretreatment peripheral blood. The CDR3 is 12 amino acids. Trimming took off 5 bases at V and 6 bases at J, with 8 bases between the two ends. CDR1 and CDR2 (germline): MGHDK, SYGVNS. The TCR comes from a man aged 55 to 70 with urothelial cancer. The sample was PBMCs, taken around atezolizumab (anti-PD-L1) treatment. The chain couples TRBV25-1 to TRBJ2-1, with unresolved D. This CDR3 reads CASSPNFNEQFF. The CDR3 bases are TGTGCCAGCAGTCCCAATTTCAATGAGCAGTTCTTC.